This T cell receptor (beta chain) is drawn from a study of blood T cell repertoires in COVID-19. The overall study: In each case, the material was cDNA or gDNA derived from T cells, B-cell-depleted T cells, or PBMCs.

V shed 5 bases, J shed 3 bases, and the junction held 12 bases outside the gene matches. CDR1 is SGHRS and CDR2 is YFSETQ in the germline V gene. CDR3 length: 18 amino acids. In the 2 weeks before study entry, exposed participants met a COVID-19 case, which was PCR-confirmed or clinician-diagnosed. Produced via immunoSEQ multiplex PCR; TCRdb's table is partial and in-frame only. The sample lists about 200,000 clones, around 83% occurring once. Sample: PBMCs or T cells enriched from blood (not recorded which). The clonotype comes from a woman aged 30 to 39 who had been exposed to COVID-19. The genes are TRBV5-1 and TRBJ2-2; 11 nucleotides agree with TRBD1. This chain's CDR3 is CASRLHGQGAGDTGELFF. The CDR3 region has the DNA TGCGCCAGCAGACTCCACGGACAGGGGGCGGGCGACACCGGGGAGCTGTTTTTT.